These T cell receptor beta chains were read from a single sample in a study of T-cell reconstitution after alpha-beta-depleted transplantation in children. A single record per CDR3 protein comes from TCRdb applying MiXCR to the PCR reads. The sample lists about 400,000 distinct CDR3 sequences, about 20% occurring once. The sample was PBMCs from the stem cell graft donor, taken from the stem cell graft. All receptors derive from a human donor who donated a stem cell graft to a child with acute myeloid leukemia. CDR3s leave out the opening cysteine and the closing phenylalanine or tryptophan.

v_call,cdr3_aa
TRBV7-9,ASHPRQGNTEAF
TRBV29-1,SSQQGSGNTIY
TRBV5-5,ASSLVEGSNQPQH
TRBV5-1,ASSPAGTSVSLNEQF
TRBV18,ASSPTTLAETQY
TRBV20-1,SARDPRSTGELF
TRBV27,ASSISGTNQETQY
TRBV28,ASSPGLAGSNTGELS
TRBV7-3,ASSLDSGMDTQY
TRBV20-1,SARGVHETGGPIFNEQF
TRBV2,ASTSGRSTDTQY
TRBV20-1,SASKDYQSEQY
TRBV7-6,ASSRGRSSTDTQY
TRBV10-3,AISESNRQETQY
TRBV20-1,SARDPRTNYEQY
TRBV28,ASSLGGTGDRPGELF
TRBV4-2,ASSQSSGSRVQLY
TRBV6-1,ASTPVGAGELF
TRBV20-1,SASDRSSGNTIY
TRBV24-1,AILDGNNEQF
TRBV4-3,ASSQDGETSGRATVNEQF
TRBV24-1,ATSDSVVGTSSYNEQF
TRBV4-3,ASSQEGASGYEQY
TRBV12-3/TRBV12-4,ASSTRGSQNTGELF
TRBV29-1,SVHRAPGLGSYNEQF
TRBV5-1,ASSSAGTEVDGYT
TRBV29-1,SAVGAQETQY